This paragraph covers one T cell receptor beta chain sequence. Trimming at V came to 3 bases and at J to 4 bases, leaving 5 bases not matched to a gene. The length of the CDR3 is 16 residues. Germline loops: CDR1 SGHRS, CDR2 YFSETQ. This entry comes from a study of cytomegalovirus exposure and HLA in healthy donors. Primers included in the PCR were 60 Vbeta and 13 Jbeta primers. Profiling relied on immunoSEQ multiplex PCR, and the TCRdb table lists in-frame clones only, not all of them. The top ten clones hold under 2% of a sample with 200,000 to 250,000 clones, under 80% of them seen once. This receptor was identified in a woman aged 25 to 45 in good health and CMV-seronegative. The source material was PBMCs. V is TRBV5-1 and J is TRBJ2-2; 11 bases are a match to TRBD2. CDR3 coding DNA: TGCGCCAGCAGCTCTAGCGGGGGGCTCTCCACCGGGGAGCTGTTTTTT. It yields the protein CASSSSGGLSTGELFF.